These 23 T cell receptor beta chains were all obtained from the same sample, sequenced in a study of T cell repertoires in cytomegalovirus infection. TCRdb itself ran the reads through MiXCR, one entry per CDR3 protein. The repertoire holds about 310,000 distinct CDR3 sequences, with around 25% as singletons. These receptors are not linked to any known antigen. Sequencing used cultured PBMCs, obtained from culture after CMV antigen stimulation. The receptors were gathered from a human donor in good health (CMV status not recorded). Some clones in this sample may be carry-over from other donors' samples.

This clonotype was recorded many times. The chain has TRBV7-9 and TRBJ1-6, with D unresolved. This CDR3 contains 12 residues. CDR1 and CDR2 from the germline V gene are SEHNR and FQNEAQ (reference sequence). With 4 bases removed from V and 7 bases from J, the gap between germline ends came to 5 bases. DNA of the CDR3: TGTGCCAGCAGCTATCAGAATTCACCCCTCCACTTT. Protein product: CASSYQNSPLHF.

Only a few counts were recorded for this clonotype. The V and J genes are TRBV28 and TRBJ2-4; no definite D call. The CDR3 loop spans 12 amino acids. V gave up 2 bases and J gave up 5 bases, with 4 bases separating them. CDR1 MDHEN and CDR2 SYDVKM come from the germline V gene. The DNA for the CDR3 is TGTGCCAGCAGTTTAGGAGAAAACATTCAGTACTTC. Protein sequence: CASSLGENIQYF.

Ten or more counts support this clonotype. This chain links TRBV6-2 or TRBV6-3 with TRBJ2-1; 12 positions match TRBD2. The CDR3 has 16 amino acids. With 2 bases clipped from V and 9 bases from J, the junction kept 8 bases outside the gene matches. Per germline, CDR1 MNHEY and CDR2 SVGEGT. The CDR3 DNA sequence: TGTGCCAGCAGTTACCCGCGACTAGCGGGAGTTAGTGAGCAGTTCTTC. It specifies CASSYPRLAGVSEQFF.

This clonotype was observed a few times. The rearrangement joins TRBV2 to TRBJ1-1, with D hard to call. This CDR3 is built from 12 residues. CDR1 is SNHLY and CDR2 is FYNNEI in the germline V gene. Trimming shortened V by 0 bases and J by 5 bases, and 4 bases separated the two germline ends. CDR3 residues: CASSEAWTEAFF. As DNA, the CDR3 is TGTGCCAGCAGTGAAGCTTGGACTGAAGCTTTCTTT.

V gene TRBV6-6 combines with J gene TRBJ2-4, with 7 bases aligning to TRBD2. Germline lookup yields CDR1 MNHNY and CDR2 SVGAGI (reference sequence). The CDR3 length is 16 residues. Unmatched junction bases numbered 7, after V lost 5 bases and J lost 0 bases. The CDR3 here is CASSGLVVLAKNIQYF. The CDR3 DNA is TGTGCCAGCAGTGGACTAGTTGTATTAGCCAAAAACATTCAGTACTTC.

This chain links TRBV12-3 or TRBV12-4 with TRBJ1-5, with 10 bases fitting TRBD1. V shed 4 bases, J shed 4 bases, and the junction held 7 bases outside the gene matches. This CDR3 region has 16 residues. This CDR3 reads CASSSEMGQGNQPQHF. In nucleotides, the CDR3 is TGTGCCAGCAGTTCAGAAATGGGACAGGGGAATCAGCCCCAGCATTTT.

This clonotype was picked up many times. The chain joins TRBV7-9 to TRBJ2-5; D possibly corresponds to TRBD1 (6 bases). Trimming left V 0 bases short and J 2 bases short, with 10 bases between. Germline CDR1 is SEHNR and CDR2 is FQNEAQ (reference sequence). The CDR3 consists of 15 residues. CDR3 amino acids: CASSLAPGQQETQYF. The DNA for the CDR3 is TGTGCCAGCAGCTTAGCGCCCGGACAGCAAGAGACCCAGTACTTC.

This clonotype came up a few times. J is TRBJ1-3 and V is TRBV4-1, with 9 bases fitting TRBD1. Germline CDR1 is MGHRA and CDR2 is YSYEKL. V dropped 0 bases and J dropped 4; count of bases not matched to a gene: 7. This CDR3 spans 17 amino acids. CDR3 in amino acids: CASSQDVGQGSGNTIYF. The DNA of the CDR3 is TGCGCCAGCAGCCAAGACGTGGGACAGGGTTCCGGAAACACCATATATTTT.

V is TRBV12-3 or TRBV12-4 and J is TRBJ1-3, with D perhaps TRBD1 (6 bases). V lost 3 bases, J lost 4 bases, and 10 bases lay in between. This CDR3 spans 14 amino acids. The CDR3 reads CASSFWTAGNTIYF. In DNA, the CDR3 is TGTGCCAGCAGTTTTTGGACAGCCGGAAACACCATATATTTT.

The rearrangement uses TRBV4-1 and TRBJ2-1; 8 bases fit TRBD2. Unmatched junction bases numbered 10, after V lost 4 bases and J lost 8 bases. CDR3 size: 15 residues. The germline gives CDR1 MGHRA, CDR2 YSYEKL. As DNA, the CDR3 is TGCGCCAGCAGCCTTGGGACTAGGGTTTTGGATGAGCAGTTCTTC. Translation: CASSLGTRVLDEQFF.

The chain joins TRBV28 to TRBJ1-5; unclear D gene. Trimming removed 9 bases from V and 2 bases from J, with 14 bases in between. The CDR3 runs 14 residues. The germline V gene has CDR1 MDHEN and CDR2 SYDVKM. CDR3 in amino acids: CASYRGWGNQPQHF. The DNA for the CDR3 is TGTGCCAGTTATCGGGGTTGGGGCAATCAGCCCCAGCATTTT. The full variable domain, completed using reference TRBV28 and TRBJ1-5, is DVKVTQSSRYLVKRTGEKVFLECVQDMDHENMFWYRQDPGLGLRLIYFSYDVKMKEKGDIPEGYSVSREKKERFSLILESASTNQTSMYLCASYRGWGNQPQHFGDGTRLSIL.

This clonotype turned up a few times. The gene calls are TRBV7-2 and TRBJ2-1; 14 bases line up with TRBD2. The germline gives CDR1 SGHTA, CDR2 FQGNSA. V was clipped by 8 bases and J by 7 bases; unmatched bases: 4. There are 14 residues in the CDR3. CDR3 sequence (DNA): TGTGCCAGCGGGGGACTAGCGGGAGTTAATGAGCAGTTCTTC. It codes for CASGGLAGVNEQFF.

This clonotype was recorded many times. V and J are TRBV7-2 and TRBJ2-1, with 10 bases fitting TRBD2. Germline V CDR1 and CDR2: SGHTA, FQGNSA. Losses at the gene ends were 5 bases for V and 10 bases for J; bases not matched to a gene: 11. CDR3 length: 15 residues. CDR3 DNA: TGTGCCAGCAGCGATAGCGGGAGGTACGTGAGCGAGCAGTTCTTC. It is translated as CASSDSGRYVSEQFF.

This chain links TRBV11-2 with TRBJ2-1; 7 positions agree with TRBD2. The V gene's germline CDR1 is SGHAT and CDR2 FQNNGV. This CDR3 has 17 residues. The trim removed 0 bases at V and 6 bases at J, leaving 11 bases unmatched. The CDR3 reads CASSLDSGTTISNEQFF. The CDR3 DNA sequence: TGTGCCAGCAGCTTAGATTCCGGGACTACCATCTCCAATGAGCAGTTCTTC.

This clonotype was seen repeatedly, ten times or more. The genes are TRBV7-2 and TRBJ1-2; 9 bases are shared with TRBD1. Germline CDR1 reads SGHTA; CDR2 reads FQGNSA. This CDR3 contains 13 residues. J was trimmed by 3 bases and V by 4 bases; bases with no gene match: 0. The CDR3 nucleotides read TGTGCCAGCAGCTGGACAGGGGACTATGGCTACACCTTC. Encoded protein: CASSWTGDYGYTF. The complete variable domain, with remaining parts taken from reference TRBV7-2 and TRBJ1-2, reads GAGVSQSPSNKVTEKGKDVELRCDPISGHTALYWYRQSLGQGLEFLIYFQGNSAPDKSGLPSDRFSAERTGGSVSTLTIQRTQQEDSAVYLCASSWTGDYGYTFGSGTRLTVV.

This clonotype was observed a few times. The genes are TRBV20-1 and TRBJ1-4, with D perhaps TRBD1 (5 bases). This CDR3 is built from 15 residues. With 6 bases removed from V and 10 bases from J, the gap between germline ends came to 24 bases. Germline V lookup: CDR1 DFQATT, CDR2 SNEGSKA (reference sequence). The chain's CDR3 is CSATRREAEYRKLFF. Here the CDR3 DNA reads TGCAGTGCGACCCGCAGGGAGGCGGAATATCGAAAACTGTTTTTT.

In its sample, this clonotype was seen a few times. This chain joins TRBV27 and TRBJ2-7; TRBD2 aligns across 7 bases. CDR3 length: 15 residues. Germline CDR1 and CDR2: MNHEY and SMNVEV (reference sequence). The V and J ends lost 5 bases and 7 bases, in that order; junction bases with no gene match: 14. For the CDR3, the DNA is TGTGCCAGCAGTAAGATCAGCGGGACCCCTCGAGAGCAGTACTTC. Its protein product is CASSKISGTPREQYF.

The V gene is TRBV4-1, the J gene TRBJ1-6; 7 bases align to TRBD1. The germline gives CDR1 MGHRA, CDR2 YSYEKL. V lost 3 bases and J lost 6; bases outside the gene matches: 5. The length of the CDR3 is 15 residues. Here the CDR3 DNA reads TGCGCCAGCAGCCACCCAGGGACAGCTAATTCACCCCTCCACTTT. The encoded protein is CASSHPGTANSPLHF.

There are a few counts of this clonotype. V is TRBV4-3 and J is TRBJ2-3, with a weak D call TRBD2 (6 bases). Germline V gene sequence: CDR1 LGHNA, CDR2 YSLEER. There are 11 residues in the CDR3. Trimming shortened V by 1 base and J by 10 bases, and 6 bases separated the two germline ends. In DNA form, the CDR3 reads TGCGCCAGCAGCCAAGCGGGGGCGCAGTATTTT. It translates to CASSQAGAQYF.

A few counts support this clonotype. V gene TRBV6-2 or TRBV6-3 combines with J gene TRBJ2-6; D unclear. Germline loops: CDR1 MNHEY, CDR2 SVGEGT. The CDR3 totals 15 residues. With 6 bases removed from V and 2 bases from J, the gap between germline ends came to 11 bases. The CDR3 is CASSALRTGANVLTF. The CDR3 DNA is TGTGCCAGCAGCGCCCTCCGTACTGGGGCCAACGTCCTGACTTTC.

In its sample, this clonotype was seen many times. The chain couples TRBV7-2 to TRBJ2-3; TRBD2 agrees at 13 bases. This CDR3 is 15 amino acids long. Looked up from germline, CDR1 is SGHTA and CDR2 is FQGNSA. V was clipped by 6 bases and J by 6 bases; unmatched bases: 6. CDR3 in DNA: TGTGCCAGCAGAGCTGGACTAGCGGGAGTGGATACGCAGTATTTT. Protein sequence: CASRAGLAGVDTQYF. Looking up the rest from reference TRBV7-2 and TRBJ2-3 gives the full variable domain: GAGVSQSPSNKVTEKGKDVELRCDPISGHTALYWYRQSLGQGLEFLIYFQGNSAPDKSGLPSDRFSAERTGGSVSTLTIQRTQQEDSAVYLCASRAGLAGVDTQYFGPGTRLTVL.

This clonotype was observed a few times. J is TRBJ2-2 and V is TRBV19, with 10 nucleotides matching TRBD2. J was trimmed by 6 bases and V by 3 bases; bases with no gene match: 7. The CDR3 extends over 16 amino acids. The germline CDR1 and CDR2 sequences are LNHDA and SQIVND (reference sequence). The CDR3 DNA reads TGTGCCAGTAGTATTGATGCTAGCGGGAGCGCCGGGGAGCTGTTTTTT. Residues: CASSIDASGSAGELFF.

This clonotype has just a few counts. This rearrangement joins TRBV19 to TRBJ2-7; D may be TRBD2 (6 bases). The CDR3 has 14 amino acids. Per germline, CDR1 LNHDA and CDR2 SQIVND (reference sequence). The V end was cut by 3 bases, the J end by 4 bases, with 13 bases between. The CDR3 is CASSIGRGIYEQYF. The CDR3 DNA sequence: TGTGCCAGTAGTATCGGTCGCGGGATTTACGAGCAGTACTTC.